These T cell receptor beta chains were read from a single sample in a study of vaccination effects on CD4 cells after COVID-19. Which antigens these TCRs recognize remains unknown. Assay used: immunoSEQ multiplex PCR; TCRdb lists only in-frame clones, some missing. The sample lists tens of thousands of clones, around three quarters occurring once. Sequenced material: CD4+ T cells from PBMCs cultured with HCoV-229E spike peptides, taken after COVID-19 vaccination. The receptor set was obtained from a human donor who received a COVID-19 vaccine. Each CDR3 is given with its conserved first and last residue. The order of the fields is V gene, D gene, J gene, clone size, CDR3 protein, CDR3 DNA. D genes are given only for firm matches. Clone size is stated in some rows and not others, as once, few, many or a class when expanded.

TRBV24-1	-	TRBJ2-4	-	CATSDPGRGADIQYF	TGTGCCACCAGTGACCCCGGACGGGGAGCAGACATTCAGTACTTC
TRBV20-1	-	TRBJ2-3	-	CSASPDLGTDTQYF	TGCAGTGCTAGTCCCGACTTGGGCACAGATACGCAGTATTTT
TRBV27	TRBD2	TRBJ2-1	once	CASSPLRGVYNEQFF	TGTGCCAGCAGCCCCTTGCGGGGGGTATACAATGAGCAGTTCTTC
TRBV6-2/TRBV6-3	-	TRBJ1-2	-	CASSLRTGNYGYTF	TGTGCCAGCAGTCTTAGGACTGGAAACTATGGCTACACCTTC
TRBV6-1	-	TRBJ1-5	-	CASSESHGNQPQHF	TGTGCCAGCAGTGAATCCCATGGCAATCAGCCCCAGCATTTT
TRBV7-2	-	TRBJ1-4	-	CASSTGPNEKLFF	TGTGCCAGCAGCACCGGACCTAATGAAAAACTGTTTTTT
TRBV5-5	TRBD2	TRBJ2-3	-	CASSLLRAGGKDTQYF	TGTGCCAGCAGCTTGTTACGAGCGGGGGGAAAAGATACGCAGTATTTT
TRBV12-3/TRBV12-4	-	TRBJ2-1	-	CASSSGSYNEQFF	TGTGCCAGCAGTTCCGGCAGCTACAATGAGCAGTTCTTC
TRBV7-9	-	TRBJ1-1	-	CASSLGGAGEDEAFF	TGTGCCAGCAGCTTAGGGGGGGCAGGAGAGGACGAAGCTTTCTTT
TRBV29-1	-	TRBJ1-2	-	CSAETGSANYGYTF	TGCAGCGCCGAGACAGGTTCAGCTAACTATGGCTACACCTTC
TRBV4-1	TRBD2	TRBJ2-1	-	CASSQPSGGPYNEQFF	TGCGCCAGCAGCCAGCCTAGCGGGGGCCCCTACAATGAGCAGTTCTTC
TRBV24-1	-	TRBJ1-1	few	CATSDLNTEAFF	TGTGCCACCAGTGACCTCAACACTGAAGCTTTCTTT
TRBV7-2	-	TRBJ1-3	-	CASSFYVGLGNTIYF	TGTGCCAGCAGCTTTTACGTGGGACTCGGAAACACCATATATTTT
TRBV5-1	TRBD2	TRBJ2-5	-	CASTAGGIKETQYF	TGCGCCAGCACCGCCGGGGGGATAAAAGAGACCCAGTACTTC
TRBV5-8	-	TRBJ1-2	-	CAIPSRQVVTNYGYTF	TGTGCCATCCCATCGAGGCAGGTAGTGACTAACTATGGCTACACCTTC
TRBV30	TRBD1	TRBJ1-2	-	CARSRDRVHGYTF	TGTGCCCGTTCCCGGGACAGGGTCCATGGCTACACCTTC
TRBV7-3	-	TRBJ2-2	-	CASSPGRLARGTGELFF	TGTGCCAGCAGCCCAGGGAGGCTAGCGCGGGGCACCGGGGAGCTGTTTTTT
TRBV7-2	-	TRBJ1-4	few	CASSLDRTREKLFF	TGTGCCAGCAGCCTAGACAGGACGCGGGAAAAACTGTTTTTT
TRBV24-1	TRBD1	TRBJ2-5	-	CATSEGQGARGETQYF	TGTGCCACCAGTGAGGGACAGGGGGCGAGGGGGGAGACCCAGTACTTC
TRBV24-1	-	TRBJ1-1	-	CATSDLAGVAFF	TGTGCCACCAGTGATTTGGCAGGGGTAGCTTTCTTT
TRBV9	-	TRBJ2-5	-	CASNPVPQETQYF	TGTGCCAGCAACCCGGTTCCCCAAGAGACCCAGTACTTC
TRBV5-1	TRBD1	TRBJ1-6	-	CASSMDRALPPLHF	TGCGCCAGCAGCATGGACAGGGCCCTGCCACCCCTCCACTTT
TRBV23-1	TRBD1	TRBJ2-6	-	CASSQGQGGSGANVLTF	TGCGCCAGCAGTCAGGGACAGGGGGGCTCTGGGGCCAACGTCCTGACTTTC
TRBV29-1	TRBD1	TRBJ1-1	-	CSVNQGAEAFF	TGCAGCGTGAACCAGGGGGCTGAAGCTTTCTTT
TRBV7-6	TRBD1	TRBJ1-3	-	CASSLGPGGSGNTIYF	TGTGCCAGCAGCTTAGGACCAGGGGGCTCTGGAAACACCATATATTTT
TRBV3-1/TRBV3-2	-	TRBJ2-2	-	CASSQGGGELFF	TGTGCCAGCAGCCAAGGCGGAGGGGAGCTGTTTTTT
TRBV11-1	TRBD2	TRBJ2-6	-	CASSLASGGAGGANVLTF	TGTGCCAGCAGCTTAGCTAGCGGGGGGGCCGGTGGGGCCAACGTCCTGACTTTC
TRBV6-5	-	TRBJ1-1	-	CASKTTGTEAFF	TGTGCCAGCAAGACGACGGGCACTGAAGCTTTCTTT
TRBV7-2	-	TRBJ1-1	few	CASSLGQQFTEAFF	TGTGCCAGCAGCTTAGGACAGCAGTTCACTGAAGCTTTCTTT
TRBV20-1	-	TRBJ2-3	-	CSASISLGDGQYF	TGCAGTGCTAGTATTTCCTTGGGGGACGGGCAGTATTTT
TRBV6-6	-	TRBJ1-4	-	CASSAGQGREKLFF	TGTGCCAGCAGTGCTGGGCAGGGGCGTGAAAAACTGTTTTTT
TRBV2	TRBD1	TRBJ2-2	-	CASSSQGTVNTGELFF	TGTGCCAGCAGCTCTCAGGGGACAGTGAACACCGGGGAGCTGTTTTTT
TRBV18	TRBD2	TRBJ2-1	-	CASSPLNLAGGRGHNEQFF	TGTGCCAGCTCACCACTGAATCTAGCGGGGGGCCGGGGTCACAATGAGCAGTTCTTC
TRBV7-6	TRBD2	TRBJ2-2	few	CASSSGLAGTGELFF	TGTGCCAGCAGCTCGGGACTAGCGGGGACCGGGGAGCTGTTTTTT
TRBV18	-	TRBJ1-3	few	CASSPALEVFF	TGTGCCAGCTCACCAGCGCTCGAGGTTTTTTTT
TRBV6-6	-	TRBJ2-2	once	CASSYRDLGTGELFF	TGTGCCAGCAGTTACAGGGACTTAGGCACCGGGGAGCTGTTTTTT
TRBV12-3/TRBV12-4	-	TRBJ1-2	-	CASSFGRNGYTF	TGTGCCAGCAGTTTTGGACGAAATGGCTACACCTTC
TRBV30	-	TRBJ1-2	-	CAWTTGNHGYTF	TGTGCCTGGACAACAGGGAACCATGGCTACACCTTC
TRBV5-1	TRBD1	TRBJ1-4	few	CASSFSPGQASNEKLFF	TGCGCCAGCAGCTTCTCCCCGGGACAGGCGTCCAATGAAAAACTGTTTTTT
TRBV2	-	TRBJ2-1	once	CASSELGSSYNEQFF	TGTGCCAGCAGTGAGCTGGGAAGCTCCTACAATGAGCAGTTCTTC
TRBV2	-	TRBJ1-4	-	CASTRQLPEKLFF	TGTGCCAGCACCAGACAACTACCTGAAAAACTGTTTTTT
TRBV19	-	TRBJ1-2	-	CASSILRDKTYGYTF	TGTGCCAGTAGTATTTTAAGGGATAAGACTTATGGCTACACCTTC